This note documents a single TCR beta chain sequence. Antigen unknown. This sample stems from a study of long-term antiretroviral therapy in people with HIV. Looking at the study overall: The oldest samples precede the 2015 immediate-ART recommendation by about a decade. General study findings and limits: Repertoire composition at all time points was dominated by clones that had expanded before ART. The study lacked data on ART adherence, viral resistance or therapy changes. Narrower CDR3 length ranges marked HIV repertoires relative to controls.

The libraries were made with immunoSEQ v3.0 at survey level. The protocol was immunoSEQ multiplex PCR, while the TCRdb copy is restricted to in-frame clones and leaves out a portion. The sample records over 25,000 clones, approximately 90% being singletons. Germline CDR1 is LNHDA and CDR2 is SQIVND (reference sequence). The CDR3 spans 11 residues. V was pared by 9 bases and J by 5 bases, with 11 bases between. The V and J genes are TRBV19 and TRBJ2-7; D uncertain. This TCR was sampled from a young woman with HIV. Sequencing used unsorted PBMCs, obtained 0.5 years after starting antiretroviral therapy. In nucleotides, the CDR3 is TGTGCCAGCGGGCCCCTCCACGAGCAGTACTTC. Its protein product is CASGPLHEQYF. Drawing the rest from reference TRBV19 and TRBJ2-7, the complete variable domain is DGGITQSPKYLFRKEGQNVTLSCEQNLNHDAMYWYRQDPGQGLRLIYYSQIVNDFQKGDIAEGYSVSREKKESFPLTVTSAQKNPTAFYLCASGPLHEQYFGPGTRLTVT.